The table lists the clone carrying this T cell receptor (beta chain) with many counts. What it binds is not known. The data belong to a study of T-cell memory formation after mild COVID-19. Employing constant-segment primers, 5'RACE generated TCR alpha and TCR beta cDNA libraries bearing sample barcodes and UMIs. In TCRdb, the 5' RACE reads were re-called with MiXCR into one record per CDR3 protein. Of over 350,000 distinct CDR3 sequences in the sample, 15% to 20% were seen once. Overall study findings and caveats: Certain responding clones were present in pre-infection memory, suggesting participation of cross-reactive memory. Most CD4+ clones that shrank were in CM and EM, while CD8+ ones turned up in EMRA.

The J segment lost 7 bases and the V segment lost 4 bases, leaving 9 bases of the junction unmatched. Germline V lookup: CDR1 LGHNA, CDR2 YNFKEQ. This CDR3 is 15 amino acids long. The sample taken for sequencing was PBMCs or a T cell subset sorted from them (not recorded which). The chain links TRBV4-2 to TRBJ2-1; 8 bases are shared with TRBD2. The sequence came from a man in his late teens or twenties who had mild COVID-19 (a few samples of this study predate the infection). Cell type and time point are not known. CDR3 protein: CASSPGRGDANEQFF. CDR3 coding DNA: TGTGCCAGCAGCCCCGGGAGGGGGGACGCAAATGAGCAGTTCTTC.